This T cell receptor beta chain originates from a study of cytomegalovirus exposure and HLA in healthy donors. Study results and caveats: A reported reduction in N-insertions relative to the approximately 600-donor mean was seen in an Asian-associated ancestry cluster in a later analysis. CMV serostatus was the sole immune exposure data available.

Comment on this clone: The antigen is not known.

V was trimmed by 5 bases and J by 4 bases, leaving 12 bases between them. Germline loops: CDR1 SGHTA, CDR2 FQGNSA. The CDR3 runs to 14 residues. In the PCR, 60 Vbeta and 13 Jbeta primers were used. Using immunoSEQ multiplex PCR, the repertoire was profiled, and TCRdb retains in-frame clones only, with some absent. This repertoire shows hundreds of thousands of clones, almost 70% found once; its top ten account for approximately 2.5%. The donors comprised healthy bone marrow donors. Sequenced: PBMCs. The receptor was derived from a man in his forties in good health and CMV-seropositive. The V call is TRBV7-2, the J call TRBJ1-5, with D possibly TRBD1 on 6 matching bases. The CDR3, as DNA: TGTGCCAGCAGCGTGAGAAGGGGGAATCAGCCCCAGCATTTT. Translating gives CASSVRRGNQPQHF.